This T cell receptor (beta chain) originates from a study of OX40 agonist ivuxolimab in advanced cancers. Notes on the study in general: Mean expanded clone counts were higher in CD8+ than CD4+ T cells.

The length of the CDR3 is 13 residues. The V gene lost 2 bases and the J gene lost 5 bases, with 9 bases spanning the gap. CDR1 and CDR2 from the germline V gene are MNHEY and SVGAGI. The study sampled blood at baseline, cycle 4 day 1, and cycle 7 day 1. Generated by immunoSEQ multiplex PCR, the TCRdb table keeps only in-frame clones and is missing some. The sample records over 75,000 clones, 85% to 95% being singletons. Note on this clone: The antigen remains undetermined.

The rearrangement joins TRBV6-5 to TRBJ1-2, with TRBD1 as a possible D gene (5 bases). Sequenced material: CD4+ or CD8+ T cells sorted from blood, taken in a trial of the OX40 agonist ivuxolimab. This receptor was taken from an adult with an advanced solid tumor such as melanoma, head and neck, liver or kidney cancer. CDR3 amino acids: CASSYGGYYGYTF. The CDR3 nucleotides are TGTGCCAGCAGTTACGGGGGATATTATGGCTACACCTTC.